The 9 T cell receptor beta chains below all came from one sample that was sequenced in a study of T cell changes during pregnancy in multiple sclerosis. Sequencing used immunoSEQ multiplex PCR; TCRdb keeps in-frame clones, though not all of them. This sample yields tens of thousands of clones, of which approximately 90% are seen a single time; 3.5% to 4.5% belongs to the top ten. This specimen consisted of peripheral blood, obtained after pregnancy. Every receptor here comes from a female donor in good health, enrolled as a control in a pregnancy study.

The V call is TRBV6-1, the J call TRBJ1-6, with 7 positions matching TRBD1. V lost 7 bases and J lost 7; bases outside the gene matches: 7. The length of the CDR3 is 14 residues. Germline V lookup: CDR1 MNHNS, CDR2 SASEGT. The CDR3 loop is CASIPTGWNSPLHF. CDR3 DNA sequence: TGTGCCAGCATCCCGACAGGGTGGAATTCACCCCTCCACTTT.

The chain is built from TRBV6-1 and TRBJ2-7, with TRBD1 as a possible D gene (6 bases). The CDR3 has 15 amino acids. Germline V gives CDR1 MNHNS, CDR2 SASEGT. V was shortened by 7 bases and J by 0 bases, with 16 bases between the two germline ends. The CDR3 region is CASILDRLSSYEQYF. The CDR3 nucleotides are TGTGCCAGCATACTCGACAGGCTAAGCTCCTACGAGCAGTACTTC.

CDR3 protein: CASGLGLNTQYF. DNA for the CDR3: TGTGCTAGTGGTTTGGGGCTGAATACGCAGTATTTT. V usage is TRBV12-5 and J usage is TRBJ2-3; D remains unclear. V lost 1 base to trimming and J lost 7 bases, with 6 bases between them. Germline values: CDR1 LGHNT, CDR2 FRNRAP. The CDR3 sequence is 12 residues long.

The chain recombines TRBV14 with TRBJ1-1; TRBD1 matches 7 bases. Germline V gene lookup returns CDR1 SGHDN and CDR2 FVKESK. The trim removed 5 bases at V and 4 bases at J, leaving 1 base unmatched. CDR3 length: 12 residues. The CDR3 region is CASSKGATEAFF. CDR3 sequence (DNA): TGTGCCAGCAGCAAGGGGGCCACTGAAGCTTTCTTT.

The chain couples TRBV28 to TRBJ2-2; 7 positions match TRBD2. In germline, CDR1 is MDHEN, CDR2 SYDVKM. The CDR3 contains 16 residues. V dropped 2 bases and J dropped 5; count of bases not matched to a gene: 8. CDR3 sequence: CASSLGASGITGELFF. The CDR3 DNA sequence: TGTGCCAGCAGTTTAGGAGCCAGCGGGATAACCGGGGAGCTGTTTTTT. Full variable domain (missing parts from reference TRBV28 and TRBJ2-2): DVKVTQSSRYLVKRTGEKVFLECVQDMDHENMFWYRQDPGLGLRLIYFSYDVKMKEKGDIPEGYSVSREKKERFSLILESASTNQTSMYLCASSLGASGITGELFFGEGSRLTVL.

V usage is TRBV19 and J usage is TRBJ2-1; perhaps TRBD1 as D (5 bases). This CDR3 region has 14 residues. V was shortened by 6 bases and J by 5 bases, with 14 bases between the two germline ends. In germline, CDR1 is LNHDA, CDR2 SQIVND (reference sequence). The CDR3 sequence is CASSWTRNNNEQFF. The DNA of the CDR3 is TGTGCCAGTAGCTGGACAAGGAATAACAATGAGCAGTTCTTC.

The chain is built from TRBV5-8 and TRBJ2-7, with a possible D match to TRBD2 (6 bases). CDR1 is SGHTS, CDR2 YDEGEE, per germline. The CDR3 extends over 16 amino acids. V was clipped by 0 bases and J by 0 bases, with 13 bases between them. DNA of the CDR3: TGTGCCAGCAGCTTGGAGCCCCTAGCGAACTCCTACGAGCAGTACTTC. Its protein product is CASSLEPLANSYEQYF.

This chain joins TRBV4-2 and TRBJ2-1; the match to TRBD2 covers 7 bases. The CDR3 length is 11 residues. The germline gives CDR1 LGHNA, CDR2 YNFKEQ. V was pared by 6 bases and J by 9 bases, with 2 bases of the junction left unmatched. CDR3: CASRGEGEQFF. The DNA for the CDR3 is TGTGCCAGCAGGGGGGAGGGTGAGCAGTTCTTC.

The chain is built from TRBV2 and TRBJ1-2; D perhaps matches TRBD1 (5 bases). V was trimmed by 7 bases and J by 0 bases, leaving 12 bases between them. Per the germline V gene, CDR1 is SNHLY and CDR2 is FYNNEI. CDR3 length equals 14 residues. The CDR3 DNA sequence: TGTGCCAGCAATTTGCAGGGTACTAACTATGGCTACACCTTC. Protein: CASNLQGTNYGYTF.